Sequencing of this TCR beta chain was carried out in a study of human T cells and chemical hapten exposure. Overall study: Patch tests containing 0.01% DPC, applied to the upper back, were read at 6 days. The study's findings and limits: Among TCRs, those above 1 in 1000 frequency were unaffected by DPC sensitization.

Documented time point: patch test 1, 2 weeks after DPC sensitization. Treatment meaning: therapeutic diphenylcyclopropenone sensitization with weekly scalp DPC. Patches went on only after blood had been drawn each time. From germline, CDR1 is SGHTA and CDR2 FQGNSA. This CDR3 spans 17 amino acids. After removal of 5 bases from V and 2 bases from J, the junction contained 9 bases not matched to a gene. Individual cDNA molecules received unique molecular identifiers in the library. TCRdb re-called the RACE reads through MiXCR, storing one row per CDR3 protein. This table holds just under 350,000 distinct CDR3 sequences, around 7% found once. This clonotype has at least ten counts. Its antigen is not identified.

The J gene is TRBJ2-3, the V gene TRBV7-2; 11 bases line up with TRBD2. Specimen: whole blood, collected in connection with sensitization to the hapten diphenylcyclopropenone (DPC). The TCR originated in a young woman with alopecia areata. Some clones in this sample may be carry-over from other donors' samples. CDR3 bases: TGTGCCAGCAGCCGCACTTCTAGCGGGGGGTTCACAGATACGCAGTATTTT. Translation gives CASSRTSSGGFTDTQYF.